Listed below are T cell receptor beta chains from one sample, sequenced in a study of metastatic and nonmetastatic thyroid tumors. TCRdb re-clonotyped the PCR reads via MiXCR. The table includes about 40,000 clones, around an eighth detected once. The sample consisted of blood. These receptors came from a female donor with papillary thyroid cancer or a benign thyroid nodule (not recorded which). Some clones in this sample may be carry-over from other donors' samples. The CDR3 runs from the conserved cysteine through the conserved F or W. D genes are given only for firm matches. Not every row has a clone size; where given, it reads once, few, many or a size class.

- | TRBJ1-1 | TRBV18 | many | CASSQRGNTEAFF | TGTGCCAGCTCCCAAAGGGGGAACACTGAAGCTTTCTTT
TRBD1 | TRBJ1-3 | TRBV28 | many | CASGQGRDTIYF | TGTGCCAGTGGACAGGGCCGCGACACCATATATTTT
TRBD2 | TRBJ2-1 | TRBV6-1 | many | CASKTGGGPYNEQFF | TGTGCCAGCAAAACGGGGGGAGGGCCCTACAATGAGCAGTTCTTC
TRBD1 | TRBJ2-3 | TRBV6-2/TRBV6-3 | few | CASSRAIRDRLSTDTQYF | TGTGCCAGCAGCCGAGCTATCCGGGACAGGCTCAGCACAGATACGCAGTATTTT
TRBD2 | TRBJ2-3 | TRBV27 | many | CTSSLFPSGSFTDTQYF | TGTACCAGCAGTTTATTCCCTAGCGGGAGTTTCACAGATACGCAGTATTTT
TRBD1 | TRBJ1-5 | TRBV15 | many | CATSREQGFPISNQPQHF | TGTGCCACCAGCAGGGAACAGGGGTTCCCAATATCGAATCAGCCCCAGCATTTT
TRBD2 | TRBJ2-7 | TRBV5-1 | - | CASSLGRGASGEQYF | TGCGCCAGCAGCTTGGGGCGGGGGGCCTCGGGGGAGCAGTACTTC
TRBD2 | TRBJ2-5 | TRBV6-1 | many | CASSLGLSQETQYF | TGTGCCAGCAGCCTGGGACTATCCCAAGAGACCCAGTACTTC
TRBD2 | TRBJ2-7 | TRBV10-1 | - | CARSPSGSPNEQYF | TGCGCCAGAAGTCCCAGCGGGAGTCCCAACGAGCAGTACTTC
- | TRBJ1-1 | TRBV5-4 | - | CASGLPGKVTEAFF | TGTGCCAGCGGGCTCCCCGGGAAGGTCACTGAAGCTTTCTTT
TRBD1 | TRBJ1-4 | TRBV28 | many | CASSLGQATNEKLFF | TGTGCCAGCAGTTTGGGACAGGCAACTAATGAAAAACTGTTTTTT
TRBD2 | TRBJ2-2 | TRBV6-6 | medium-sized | CASENLGLAGQNTGELFF | TGTGCCAGCGAAAACTTGGGACTAGCGGGGCAGAACACCGGGGAGCTGTTTTTT
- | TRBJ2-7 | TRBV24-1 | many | CATSDPSRDSGNYEQYF | TGTGCCACCAGTGATCCCTCCCGGGACAGCGGGAACTACGAGCAGTACTTC
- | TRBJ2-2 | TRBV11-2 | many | CASSPKRGLIGTGELFF | TGTGCCAGCAGCCCCAAGAGGGGCCTTATAGGCACCGGGGAGCTGTTTTTT
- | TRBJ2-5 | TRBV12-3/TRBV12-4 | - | CASSTTRGISAQYF | TGTGCCAGCAGCACGACTAGGGGGATTAGTGCCCAGTACTTC
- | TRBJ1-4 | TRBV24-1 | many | CATSEPPRPGGEKLFF | TGTGCCACCAGTGAACCTCCCAGGCCCGGGGGTGAAAAACTGTTTTTT
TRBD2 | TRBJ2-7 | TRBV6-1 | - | CASSGREDDEQYF | TGTGCCAGCAGTGGCCGGGAGGACGACGAGCAGTACTTC
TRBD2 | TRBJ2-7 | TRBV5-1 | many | CASNGLAGSYEQYF | TGCGCCAGCAATGGACTAGCGGGATCCTACGAGCAGTACTTC
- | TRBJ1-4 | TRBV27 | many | CASSVSDRRSNEKLFF | TGTGCCAGCAGTGTATCTGATAGACGGTCTAATGAAAAACTGTTTTTT
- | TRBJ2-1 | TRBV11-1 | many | CASSPLSERSSYNEQFF | TGTGCCAGCAGCCCACTTAGCGAACGAAGCTCCTACAATGAGCAGTTCTTC
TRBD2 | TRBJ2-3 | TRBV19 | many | CASHGLAGETDTQYF | TGTGCCAGTCACGGACTAGCGGGAGAAACAGATACGCAGTATTTT
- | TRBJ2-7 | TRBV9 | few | CASSITPRSQHEQYF | TGTGCCAGCAGCATTACCCCCAGGTCGCAACACGAGCAGTACTTC
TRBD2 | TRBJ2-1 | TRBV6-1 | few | CASMGLAGPSYNGQFF | TGTGCCAGCATGGGACTAGCGGGCCCTTCCTACAATGGGCAGTTCTTC
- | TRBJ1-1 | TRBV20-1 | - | CSAPPGGNTEAFF | TGCAGTGCCCCCCCCGGGGGGAACACTGAAGCTTTCTTT
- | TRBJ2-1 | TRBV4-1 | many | CASSQDSYNEQFF | TGCGCCAGCAGCCAAGACTCCTACAATGAGCAGTTCTTC
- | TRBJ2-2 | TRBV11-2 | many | CASSRGFIGAWNTGELFF | TGTGCCAGCAGCCGCGGTTTCATTGGGGCATGGAACACCGGGGAGCTGTTTTTT
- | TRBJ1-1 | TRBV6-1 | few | CASSRTGQSEAFF | TGTGCCAGCAGTAGAACGGGCCAGTCTGAGGCTTTCTTT
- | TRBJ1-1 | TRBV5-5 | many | CASSEGPANTEAFF | TGTGCCAGCAGCGAGGGACCGGCGAACACTGAAGCTTTCTTT
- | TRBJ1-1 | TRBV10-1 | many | CASSEGGMSSAFF | TGCGCCAGCAGTGAAGGGGGGATGTCGAGCGCTTTCTTT
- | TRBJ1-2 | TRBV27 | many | CASSLSRQIYGYTF | TGTGCCAGCAGTTTATCGCGGCAGATCTATGGCTACACCTTC
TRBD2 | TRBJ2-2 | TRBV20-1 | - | CSARVPSGKAGELFF | TGCAGTGCTAGAGTTCCTAGCGGGAAGGCCGGGGAGCTGTTTTTT
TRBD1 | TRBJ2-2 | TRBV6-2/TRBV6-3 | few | CASSYRGQRSGELFF | TGTGCCAGCAGTTATAGGGGACAGAGGTCCGGGGAGCTGTTTTTT
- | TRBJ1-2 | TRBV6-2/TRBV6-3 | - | CARSPPGTGYCYTF | TGTGCCAGAAGTCCCCCCGGGACGGGCTATTGCTACACCTTC
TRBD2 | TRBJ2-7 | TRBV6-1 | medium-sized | CASSEASGSSYEQYF | TGTGCCAGCAGTGAAGCTAGCGGGAGCTCCTACGAGCAGTACTTC
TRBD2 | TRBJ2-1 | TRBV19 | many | CASASGIGNEQFF | TGTGCCAGTGCTAGCGGGATTGGCAATGAGCAGTTCTTC
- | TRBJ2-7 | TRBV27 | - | CASSFDSWTYEQYF | TGTGCCAGCAGTTTCGACAGTTGGACCTACGAGCAGTACTTC
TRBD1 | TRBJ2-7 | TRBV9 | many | CASSGQGREYEQYF | TGTGCCAGCAGCGGACAGGGTAGGGAGTACGAGCAGTACTTC
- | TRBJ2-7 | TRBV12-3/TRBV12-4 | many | CASTRKGQSYEQYF | TGTGCCAGCACCCGAAAGGGACAATCCTACGAGCAGTACTTC
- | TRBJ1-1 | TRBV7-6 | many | CASSLALGQLGTEAFF | TGTGCCAGCAGCTTAGCATTGGGGCAACTGGGTACTGAAGCTTTCTTT
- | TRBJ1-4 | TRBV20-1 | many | CSAPGGGARFGKLFF | TGCAGTGCCCCGGGGGGCGGGGCGAGGTTCGGAAAACTGTTTTTT
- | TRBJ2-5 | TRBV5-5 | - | CTSSQYQETQYF | TGTACCAGCAGCCAGTACCAAGAGACCCAGTACTTC
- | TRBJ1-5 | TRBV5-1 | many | CASSLSGGNQPQHF | TGCGCCAGCAGCTTGTCAGGGGGCAATCAGCCCCAGCATTTT